The 10 T cell receptor beta chains listed next were all sequenced from one sample in a study of glioma-infiltrating T cells. Using RNA template, CDR3s of TCR alpha and beta were amplified with iRepertoire arm-PCR. From the multiplex PCR reads, TCRdb called clonotypes with MiXCR, one entry per CDR3 protein. Of about 93,000 distinct CDR3 sequences in the sample, approximately 39% were seen once. Sequencing input: glioma tissue, nonneoplastic brain tissue, or PBMCs (not recorded which). The receptors shown here come from a human donor with low-grade glioma or glioblastoma, undergoing nonglioma brain surgery, or in good health (not recorded which).

In the case of this clonotype: Mismatch with germline at one junction end may stem from a read error. The V and J genes are TRBV27 and TRBJ1-1; D is ambiguous. CDR1 MNHEY and CDR2 SMNVEV come from the germline V gene (reference sequence). CDR3 length equals 14 residues. The CDR3 DNA follows: TGCGCCAGCAGCATAACGACTCGGCTTTATGAAGATTTCTTT. Its protein product is CASSITTRLYEDFF.

The chain recombines TRBV12-3 or TRBV12-4 with TRBJ2-1; 8 nucleotides align to TRBD1. The trim removed 8 bases at V and 6 bases at J, leaving 6 bases unmatched. This CDR3 spans 13 amino acids. This chain's CDR3 is CASGQTGANEQFF. The CDR3 DNA sequence: TGTGCCAGCGGGCAGACAGGGGCCAATGAGCAGTTCTTC.

This clonotype has only a few counts. This chain connects TRBV29-1 to TRBJ1-4; D is unclear. Trimming left V 3 bases short and J 17 bases short, with 16 bases between. The germline V gene encodes CDR1 SQVTM and CDR2 ANQGSEA. This CDR3 is 11 amino acids long. DNA of the CDR3: TGCAGCGTTGATACCGGGTCCCATCATTTTTTT. Translation: CSVDTGSHHFF. The complete variable domain, with remaining parts taken from reference TRBV29-1 and TRBJ1-4, reads SAVISQKPSRDICQRGTSLTIQCQVDSQVTMMFWYRQQPGQSLTLIATANQGSEATYESGFVIDKFPISRPNLTFSTLTVSNMSPEDSSIYLCSVDTGSHHFFGSGTQLSVL.

Turning to this clonotype: The germline gene is not matched at one end of the junction; a read error may be the cause. The genes are TRBV6-1 and TRBJ2-2, with 15 bases fitting TRBD2. Germline V CDR1 and CDR2: MNHNS, SASEGT. CDR3 length: 18 amino acids. CDR3 sequence reads: CAISEAGLAGGTTGELFF. As DNA, the CDR3 is TGTGCCATCAGTGAAGCAGGACTAGCGGGAGGGACCACCGGGGAGCTGTTTTTT.

Points on this clonotype: A much larger clone lies a single base off, so this may be a read error. V and J are TRBV5-4 and TRBJ2-7; 7 bases align to TRBD2. This CDR3 is 15 amino acids long. The V and J ends lost 1 base and 0 bases, in that order; junction bases with no gene match: 4. Germline CDR1 reads SGHNT; CDR2 reads YYREEE (reference sequence). The CDR3 reads CASSLRGTNSYEQYF. The CDR3 DNA reads TGTGCCAGCAGCTTGAGAGGGACTAACTCCTACGAGCAGTACTTC. The whole variable domain, filled in from reference TRBV5-4 and TRBJ2-7, reads ETGVTQSPTHLIKTRGQQVTLRCSSQSGHNTVSWYQQALGQGPQFIFQYYREEENGRGNFPPRFSGLQFPNYSSELNVNALELDDSALYLCASSLRGTNSYEQYFGPGTRLTVT.

A word on this clonotype: Compared with germline, one end of the junction differs, possibly owing to a read error. The rearrangement links TRBV6-1 to TRBJ1-2, with D perhaps matching TRBD1 (5 bases). CDR3 length equals 14 residues. CDR1 is MNHNS and CDR2 is SASEGT in the germline V gene. CDR3 protein: CASRRSGQGVGYTF. The DNA for the CDR3 is TGCGCCAGCAGACGATCGGGGCAGGGAGTCGGCTACACCTTC.

Concerning this clonotype itself: The junction departs from germline at one end; a sequencing error may be responsible. The chain combines TRBV3-1 with TRBJ2-2; D gene uncertain. Germline V lookup: CDR1 LGHDT, CDR2 YNNKEL (reference sequence). CDR3 length: 15 amino acids. CDR3 amino acids: CASSQEDLNIGELFF. The CDR3 coding sequence is TGTGCCAGCAGCCAAGAGGACCTGAACATCGGGGAGCTGTTTTTT.

This clonotype was counted many times. The chain recombines TRBV11-1 with TRBJ2-5; tentatively, D is TRBD1 or TRBD2 (5 bases each). Germline CDR1 and CDR2: SGHAT and FQDESV (reference sequence). Trimming pared 0 bases from V and 7 bases from J, leaving 9 bases between. The length of the CDR3 is 13 residues. CDR3 in DNA: TGTGCCAGCAGCTTAGCGCTGGGGGTGACCCAGTACTTC. Its protein is CASSLALGVTQYF.

This clonotype was detected only once. An end of the junction differs from the germline gene, which may be a read error. CDR3 in DNA: TGTGCCAGCAGTCCCCCACAGGGGAACGCCGGGGAGCTGCTTTTT. It yields the protein CASSPPQGNAGELLF. The genes are TRBV6-1 and TRBJ2-2; 7 bases line up with TRBD1. The CDR3 length is 15 residues. The germline CDR1 and CDR2 sequences are MNHNS and SASEGT.

A remark on this clonotype: A read error is possible here, since a much larger clone lies one base away. The CDR3 ends on some other residue instead of the conserved phenylalanine or tryptophan, so this is likely a read error. J is TRBJ2-7 and V is TRBV2; D uncertain. Germline V CDR1 and CDR2: SNHLY, FYNNEI. CDR3 length: 14 amino acids. V was pared by 4 bases and J by 2 bases, with 12 bases between. CDR3 in DNA: TGTGCCAGCAGTGTTGGCGTGGATCCCTACGAGCAGTACCTC. Encoded protein: CASSVGVDPYEQYL.